A selection of T cell receptor beta chains follows, all from one sample in a study of radiation and T cells in renal cell carcinoma. Only in-frame clones appear in the TCRdb table, and some are missing; sequencing was by immunoSEQ multiplex PCR. The data contain approximately 110,000 clones, 80% to 85% of them singletons. The sequencing used blood, collected from a patient whose treatment included radiotherapy and nephrectomy. All receptors come from a woman aged 55-69 years with renal cell carcinoma. Both conserved end residues are part of each CDR3. The D gene is left open where the match is weak. The size field is filled for only some rows; it gives once, few, many or a size class.

NA	NA	TRBJ1-1	TRBV7-2	TGTGCCAGCAGATCCGGGGGGGGCTCAGGGAGGACTGAAGCTTTCTTT	CASRSGGGSGRTEAFF
NA	NA	TRBJ1-2	TRBV11-2	TGTGCCAGCAGCCCCGGGCCCTTGGGAGGCTACACCTTC	CASSPGPLGGYTF
NA	NA	TRBJ2-7	TRBV5-6	TGTGCCAGCAGCTTGGGCCAGGGGTTATCCTACGAGCAGTACTTC	CASSLGQGLSYEQYF
NA	NA	TRBJ1-2	TRBV15	TGTGCCACCAGCAGGGGACCGCTAGACTATGGCTACACCTTC	CATSRGPLDYGYTF
NA	NA	TRBJ1-2	TRBV1	TGCACCAGCAGCCAAGTGGCCGGGTCTCATGGCTACACCTTC	CTSSQVAGSHGYTF
NA	few	TRBJ1-5	TRBV5-6	TGTGCCAGCAGCTTGGCAGATCAGCCCCAGCATTTT	CASSLADQPQHF
NA	few	TRBJ1-1	TRBV29-1	TGCAGCGTTGTTGTGGGTAACACTGAAGCTTTCTTT	CSVVVGNTEAFF
NA	NA	TRBJ1-5	TRBV28	TGTGCCAGCAGTATCAACAGGTTTAGCAATCAGCCCCAGCATTTT	CASSINRFSNQPQHF
NA	NA	TRBJ1-6	TRBV4-1	TGCGCCAGCAGCCTGGTGGGGTCCTATAATTCACCCCTCCACTTT	CASSLVGSYNSPLHF
TRBD2	once	TRBJ2-3	TRBV11-2	TGTGCCAGCAGCTGGACTAGCGGCACAGATACGCAGTATTTT	CASSWTSGTDTQYF
TRBD2	NA	TRBJ2-1	TRBV5-6	TGTGCCAGCAGCTTGGGGTGGGCGGGAGGATTTGACAATGAGCAGTTCTTC	CASSLGWAGGFDNEQFF
NA	NA	TRBJ2-3	TRBV15	TGTGCCACCAGCAGAGAAGGGCACTCAGATACGCAGTATTTT	CATSREGHSDTQYF
NA	NA	TRBJ2-7	TRBV2	TGTGCCAGCAGTGAAGGGCTACGGGGACATCTCTACGAGCAGTACTTC	CASSEGLRGHLYEQYF
NA	once	TRBJ1-1	TRBV6-5	TGTGCCAGCAGTTACTCGATCTTGACCACTGAAGCTTTCTTT	CASSYSILTTEAFF
TRBD2	NA	TRBJ2-3	TRBV11-3	TGTGCCAGCAGGAACCCGGGACTAGCGGGAACAGATACGCAGTATTTT	CASRNPGLAGTDTQYF
NA	NA	TRBJ2-2	TRBV4-1	TGCGCCAGCAGCCACGAGGGAAGGGCGAACACCGGGGAGCTGTTTTTT	CASSHEGRANTGELFF
TRBD1	few	TRBJ1-4	TRBV4-1	TGCGCCAGCAGCCAAGGGGGGACAGGGGAACTGTTTTTT	CASSQGGTGELFF
TRBD2	NA	TRBJ2-1	TRBV9	TGTGCCAGCAGCTACCGAGCGGGAGAGGAAAATGAGCAGTTCTTC	CASSYRAGEENEQFF